The present T cell receptor beta chain was sequenced within a study of CD8 T cells in ankylosing spondylitis. After removal of 5 bases from V and 5 bases from J, the junction contained 6 bases not matched to a gene. The germline gives CDR1 DFQATT, CDR2 SNEGSKA (reference sequence). CDR3 length equals 14 residues. TCRdb re-derived calls from the 5' RACE reads in MiXCR, one entry per CDR3 protein. The top ten clones hold about 16% of a sample with roughly 370,000 distinct CDR3 sequences, 20% to 25% of them seen once. General study findings and limits: In ankylosing spondylitis patients, matched synovial fluid reportedly showed significant enrichment of disease-linked clones. Characteristic of ankylosing spondylitis blood, it appeared, was a TCR beta motif comprising about eight highly homologous variants.

For this clonotype: Its antigen remains unknown.

The chain uses TRBV20-1 and TRBJ2-1; TRBD2 matches at 10 bases. Sequencing was carried out using blood, either unsorted or a sorted T cell fraction (not recorded which). The source of this sequence is a male donor with ankylosing spondylitis. CDR3 protein: CSALAGGIDNEQFF. In DNA form, the CDR3 reads TGCAGTGCTTTAGCGGGAGGAATTGACAATGAGCAGTTCTTC.